These 8 T cell receptor beta chains were sequenced from one sample in a study of blood T cell repertoires in COVID-19. Clones were sequenced by immunoSEQ multiplex PCR, and TCRdb holds only the in-frame ones, with some missing. The repertoire holds 65,000 or so clones, approximately 75% seen once, with 14% to 15% in the top ten. Source material: peripheral blood. The receptors stem from a man of 80 years or more with acute or convalescent COVID-19.

The chain is built from TRBV13 and TRBJ2-1; 13 positions match TRBD2. The CDR3 loop spans 15 amino acids. The trim removed 1 base at V and 10 bases at J, leaving 4 bases unmatched. The germline gives CDR1 PRHDT, CDR2 FYEKMQ (reference sequence). In nucleotides, the CDR3 is TGTGCCAGCAGCTTAGAGGGGACTAGCGGGACCGAGCAGTTCTTC. Translation: CASSLEGTSGTEQFF.

V is TRBV19 and J is TRBJ1-3; 7 nucleotides line up with TRBD1. CDR1 is LNHDA and CDR2 is SQIVND in the germline V gene (reference sequence). The CDR3 has 17 residues. V shed 4 bases, J shed 0 bases, and the junction held 9 bases outside the gene matches. Here the CDR3 DNA reads TGTGCCAGTAGTAGGAACAGGGGAGGCCTCTCTGGAAACACCATATATTTT. It codes for CASSRNRGGLSGNTIYF.

This sequence joins TRBV4-2 and TRBJ1-1; maybe TRBD1 (5 bases). V shed 1 base and J shed 0 bases, with 12 bases lying between them. This CDR3 region has 16 residues. Germline CDR1 LGHNA, CDR2 YNFKEQ. The CDR3: CASSQVGGSMNTEAFF. The CDR3 nucleotides are TGTGCCAGCAGCCAAGTCGGGGGGTCCATGAACACTGAAGCTTTCTTT.

This clone came up a few times. The chain couples TRBV19 to TRBJ2-1; possible D gene TRBD2, 7 bases. The CDR3 has 13 amino acids. V gave up 5 bases and J gave up 6 bases, with 11 bases separating them. Germline CDR1 and CDR2: LNHDA and SQIVND (reference sequence). The CDR3 region has the DNA TGTGCCAGTAGTGGGGGGGGCGGCAATGAGCAGTTCTTC. Its protein product is CASSGGGGNEQFF.

The chain recombines TRBV7-9 with TRBJ1-1; 8 positions match TRBD1. V shed 4 bases, J shed 1 base, and the junction held 5 bases outside the gene matches. CDR1 and CDR2 (germline): SEHNR, FQNEAQ (reference sequence). This CDR3 has 15 amino acids. The chain's CDR3 is CASSSGGRGNTEAFF. The CDR3 DNA reads TGTGCCAGCAGCTCAGGGGGCAGGGGGAACACTGAAGCTTTCTTT.

V usage is TRBV10-3 and J usage is TRBJ1-1; D is possibly TRBD1 (6 bases). Germline V CDR1 and CDR2: ENHRY, SYGVKD. V lost 4 bases and J lost 1, with 7 bases in between. The CDR3 contains 13 residues. CDR3 in amino acids: CAISGDKNTEAFF. DNA for the CDR3: TGTGCCATCAGTGGGGACAAGAACACTGAAGCTTTCTTT.

Notes on this clone: The junction shows a germline mismatch at one end, possibly a read error. The chain links TRBV5-4 to TRBJ2-1, with 7 bases matching TRBD2. Germline values: CDR1 SGHNT, CDR2 YYREEE (reference sequence). The CDR3 sequence is 15 residues long. CDR3 sequence: CVSSLEGLPNNEQFF. The DNA for the CDR3 is TGTGTCAGCAGCTTGGAGGGACTACCCAACAATGAGCAGTTCTTC.

The rearrangement joins TRBV7-2 to TRBJ1-2; 10 bases fit TRBD1. After removal of 5 bases from V and 3 bases from J, the junction contained 3 bases not matched to a gene. Germline-derived CDR1 and CDR2 are SGHTA and FQGNSA. CDR3 length: 14 residues. The CDR3 sequence is CASSPGQGDYGYTF. DNA for the CDR3: TGTGCCAGCAGCCCCGGACAGGGGGACTATGGCTACACCTTC.